Each of the 10 T cell receptor beta chains below was sequenced from the same sample in a study of T-cell memory formation after mild COVID-19. From the 5' RACE reads, TCRdb called clonotypes with MiXCR, one entry per CDR3 protein. This table has a few hundred thousand distinct CDR3 sequences, roughly 8.2% appearing once. Sequenced sample: PBMCs or a T cell subset sorted from them (not recorded which). Every receptor here comes from a man aged 18 to 30 who had mild COVID-19 (a few samples of this study predate the infection). Cell type and time point are not known.

This clonotype was observed at least ten times. The chain joins TRBV6-5 to TRBJ2-2; 12 bases match TRBD1. V was pared by 6 bases and J by 4 bases, with 3 bases of the junction left unmatched. The length of the CDR3 is 15 residues. Germline V gene sequence: CDR1 MNHEY, CDR2 SVGAGI. DNA of the CDR3: TGTGCCAGCAGACGGGGACAGGGGGCCACCGGGGAGCTGTTTTTT. This codes for CASRRGQGATGELFF.

This clonotype was seen a handful of times. The V and J genes are TRBV18 and TRBJ1-2, with 9 positions matching TRBD1. There are 16 residues in the CDR3. The V segment lost 0 bases and the J segment 3 bases; nucleotides outside the gene matches: 5. Germline loops: CDR1 KGHSH, CDR2 LQKENI. The CDR3 is CASSPPTRDRDYGYTF. The DNA for the CDR3 is TGTGCCAGCTCACCACCAACACGGGACAGGGACTATGGCTACACCTTC.

The gene calls are TRBV7-2 and TRBJ1-2, with D possibly TRBD1 on 6 matching bases. CDR1 is SGHTA and CDR2 is FQGNSA in the germline V gene. Trimming shortened V by 5 bases and J by 4 bases, and 11 bases separated the two germline ends. The CDR3 extends over 13 amino acids. This CDR3 is CASSPRGTYGYTF. CDR3 nucleotides: TGTGCCAGCAGCCCGAGGGGGACCTATGGCTACACCTTC.

This clonotype was picked up many times. This sequence joins TRBV5-1 and TRBJ2-4; D not certain. Trimming stripped 0 bases from V and 12 bases from J, with 13 bases between. In germline, CDR1 is SGHRS, CDR2 YFSETQ. The CDR3 extends over 13 amino acids. The CDR3 bases are TGCGCCAGCAGCTTGGTCTCCCCCGGTGATCAGTACTTC. Its protein product is CASSLVSPGDQYF.

Ten or more counts support this clonotype. The V call is TRBV5-6, the J call TRBJ2-5, with D uncertain. CDR1 SGHDT and CDR2 YYEEEE come from the germline V gene. The CDR3 covers 13 residues. Trimming pared 1 base from V and 3 bases from J, leaving 7 bases between. The CDR3 protein is CASSLRSEETQYF. The CDR3 region has the DNA TGTGCCAGCAGCTTGCGGTCTGAAGAGACCCAGTACTTC.

V gene TRBV30 combines with J gene TRBJ1-4, with TRBD1 matching 8 bases. CDR3 length: 15 residues. Germline assignment: CDR1 GTSNPN and CDR2 SVGIG (reference sequence). After removal of 1 base from V and 7 bases from J, the junction contained 8 bases not matched to a gene. CDR3 in amino acids: CAWSGGQGLGEKLFF. Written as DNA, the CDR3 is TGTGCCTGGAGTGGCGGACAGGGACTAGGTGAAAAACTGTTTTTT. Full variable domain (remainder filled in from reference TRBV30 and TRBJ1-4): SQTIHQWPATLVQPVGSPLSLECTVEGTSNPNLYWYRQAAGRGLQLLFYSVGIGQISSEVPQNLSASRPQDRQFILSSKKLLLSDSGFYLCAWSGGQGLGEKLFFGSGTQLSVL.

There are many counts of this clonotype. The V and J genes are TRBV5-1 and TRBJ2-3, with a possible D match to TRBD1 (5 bases). V lost 4 bases and J lost 0, with 15 bases in between. Germline CDR1 is SGHRS and CDR2 is YFSETQ. This CDR3 has 16 amino acids. The CDR3 here is CASSRGATTSTDTQYF. CDR3 DNA sequence: TGCGCCAGCAGCAGGGGCGCTACTACTAGCACAGATACGCAGTATTTT.

The gene calls are TRBV15 and TRBJ2-1, with 8 bases fitting TRBD1. Germline CDR1 LNHNV, CDR2 YYDKDF (reference sequence). The CDR3 is 15 amino acids. With V trimmed by 6 bases and J by 1 base, 5 bases remained unmatched. The CDR3 DNA reads TGTGCCACCAGTCGGGACAGGTATTCCTACAATGAGCAGTTCTTC. Its translation is CATSRDRYSYNEQFF. The full variable domain, rest sourced from reference TRBV15 and TRBJ2-1, is DAMVIQNPRYQVTQFGKPVTLSCSQTLNHNVMYWYQQKSSQAPKLLFHYYDKDFNNEADTPDNFQSRRPNTSFCFLDIRSPGLGDTAMYLCATSRDRYSYNEQFFGPGTRLTVL.

This clonotype has a count of ten or more. V usage is TRBV7-2 and J usage is TRBJ1-2; D might be TRBD1 (6 bases). The CDR3 is 12 amino acids. Germline loops: CDR1 SGHTA, CDR2 FQGNSA. Trimming removed 4 bases at V and 4 bases at J, with 7 bases between. This CDR3 is CASSSQGYGYTF. The CDR3 DNA sequence: TGTGCCAGCAGCTCACAGGGCTATGGCTACACCTTC.

This clonotype was picked up a small number of times. The V gene is TRBV15, the J gene TRBJ2-3, with 9 bases aligning to TRBD2. The germline V gene has CDR1 LNHNV and CDR2 YYDKDF (reference sequence). Trimming at V came to 3 bases and at J to 6 bases, leaving 4 bases not matched to a gene. The CDR3 sequence is 14 residues long. For the CDR3, the DNA is TGTGCCACCAGCAGCCTAGCGGGGTTGGATACGCAGTATTTT. It encodes CATSSLAGLDTQYF.